This TCR beta chain stems from a study of blood T cell repertoires in COVID-19. Study background: Whether acute or convalescent, the COVID-19 samples came from the United States, Italy and Spain. Sources were T cells, B-cell-depleted T cells, or PBMCs; the material itself was cDNA or gDNA.

Those enrolled in Seattle joined during active infection and were followed longitudinally afterward. As originally analysed: Researchers report that nucleated cell counts were estimated from reference gene primer amplification. Some clones are missing from TCRdb's copy, which holds only in-frame ones; the method was immunoSEQ multiplex PCR. The DNA gave D and trimming, while V, J and clone size come from that table. This sample has 300,000 to 400,000 clones, with roughly 87% found just once. The CDR3 length is 16 residues. In germline, CDR1 is MNHEY, CDR2 SVGAGI. V was pared by 4 bases and J by 3 bases, with 18 bases between.

Sequences were obtained from peripheral blood. This chain links TRBV6-5 with TRBJ1-1; D perhaps matches TRBD1 (5 bases). This clonotype originated in a man younger than 45 with COVID-19, enrolled during active disease. CDR3 sequence: CASSSRGDPADTEAFF. Here the CDR3 DNA reads TGTGCCAGCAGTTCTCGCGGGGACCCTGCCGACACTGAAGCTTTCTTT.